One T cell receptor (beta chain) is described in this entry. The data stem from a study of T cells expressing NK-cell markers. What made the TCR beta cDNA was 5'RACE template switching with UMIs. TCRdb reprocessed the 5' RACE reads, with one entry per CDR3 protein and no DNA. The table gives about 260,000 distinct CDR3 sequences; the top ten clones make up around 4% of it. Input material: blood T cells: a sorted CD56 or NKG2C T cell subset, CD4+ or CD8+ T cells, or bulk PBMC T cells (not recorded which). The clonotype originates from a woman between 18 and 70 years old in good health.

The CDR3 here is CASSESGSYGYTF. The chain employs TRBV6-1 and TRBJ1-2; the TRBD1 assignment by TCRdb is unverifiable without DNA. This CDR3 region has 13 residues. Germline CDR1 reads MNHNS; CDR2 reads SASEGT.